What follows are 7 T cell receptor beta chains derived from one specimen sequenced in a study of blood T cell repertoires in COVID-19. Sequencing used immunoSEQ multiplex PCR; TCRdb keeps in-frame clones, though not all of them. The data contain under 400,000 clones, approximately 87% of them seen just once; the ten biggest clones take up around 9.3%. Source material: peripheral blood. The receptors here all came from a woman aged 25 to 45 with COVID-19, enrolled during active disease.

Comment on this clone: Other DNA sequences of this sample code for an identical CDR3. Here the CDR3 DNA reads TGTGCCAGCAGCCCCCCCGGACTCTCCTACGAGCAGTACTTC. Amino acid sequence: CASSPPGLSYEQYF. The gene calls are TRBV7-2 and TRBJ2-7; the D gene is possibly TRBD2 (5 bases). The CDR3 runs 14 residues. The germline V gene encodes CDR1 SGHTA and CDR2 FQGNSA. V was cut by 5 bases and J by 0 bases, with 11 bases left in between.

V and J are TRBV21-1 and TRBJ2-2; TRBD1 is the table's D call, not checked against the DNA. TRBV21-1 is assigned pseudogene status. This CDR3 is 12 amino acids long. Here the CDR3 reads CASSPYTGELFF. In DNA form, the CDR3 reads TGTGCCAGCAGCCCATACACCGGGGAGCTGTTTTTT.

The chain carries TRBV18 and TRBJ2-1; TRBD2 agrees at 8 bases. Germline V lookup: CDR1 KGHSH, CDR2 LQKENI. The CDR3 spans 14 residues. V was clipped by 4 bases and J by 8 bases; unmatched bases: 7. CDR3 loop: CASSHAGGRDEQFF. CDR3 DNA sequence: TGTGCCAGCTCACATGCGGGAGGCCGCGATGAGCAGTTCTTC.

The genes are TRBV19 and TRBJ2-3; D perhaps matches TRBD2 (6 bases). V was shortened by 3 bases and J by 5 bases, with 9 bases between the two germline ends. This CDR3 comprises 13 residues. Germline CDR1 reads LNHDA; CDR2 reads SQIVND (reference sequence). CDR3: CASSMRRGDTQYF. The CDR3 coding sequence is TGTGCCAGTAGTATGAGGAGGGGAGATACGCAGTATTTT.

The V call is TRBV28, the J call TRBJ2-2; 7 bases match TRBD1. The CDR3 has 14 residues. The V segment lost 11 bases and the J segment 1 base; nucleotides outside the gene matches: 7. CDR1 is MDHEN and CDR2 is SYDVKM in the germline V gene. The CDR3 nucleotides are TGTGCCGCCACCGGGACAGTGAACACCGGGGAGCTGTTTTTT. Its protein product is CAATGTVNTGELFF.

CDR3 DNA sequence: TGTGCCACCAGGCTAAGACAGGGAGTCGGCACTGAAGCTTTCTTT. Translated: CATRLRQGVGTEAFF. V is TRBV28 and J is TRBJ1-1; 7 bases line up with TRBD1. Per the germline V gene, CDR1 is MDHEN and CDR2 is SYDVKM. The CDR3 has 15 amino acids. The V gene end was trimmed by 10 bases and the J gene end by 4 bases; junction bases not matched to a gene: 15.

The rearrangement joins TRBV5-1 to TRBJ1-1; 8 nucleotides line up with TRBD1. Germline V gene lookup returns CDR1 SGHRS and CDR2 YFSETQ. V lost 3 bases to trimming and J lost 2 bases; unmatched junction nucleotides: 3. CDR3 length equals 14 residues. For the CDR3, the DNA is TGCGCCAGCAGCTCGGGACAGGTCAACACTGAAGCTTTCTTT. Its translation: CASSSGQVNTEAFF.